Reported below is one TCR beta chain. Systemic immunosuppression or autoimmune disease history was grounds to exclude patients. These data are taken from a study of OX40 agonist ivuxolimab in advanced cancers. TCRdb's copy holds only in-frame clones and misses some; the assay was immunoSEQ multiplex PCR. The data hold tens of thousands of clones, with about 83% observed a single time. This specimen consisted of CD4+ or CD8+ T cells sorted from blood, obtained in a trial of the OX40 agonist ivuxolimab. This sequence was found in an adult with an advanced solid tumor such as melanoma, head and neck, liver or kidney cancer.

CDR3 region: CASSLAWGGQETQYF. Here the CDR3 DNA reads TGCGCCAGCAGCTTGGCCTGGGGGGGCCAAGAGACCCAGTACTTC. V is TRBV5-1 and J is TRBJ2-5; 7 positions match TRBD2. The germline V gene has CDR1 SGHRS and CDR2 YFSETQ. After removal of 0 bases from V and 1 base from J, the junction contained 3 bases not matched to a gene. The CDR3 has 15 amino acids.